This T cell receptor beta chain was found in a study of cytomegalovirus exposure and HLA in healthy donors. Study outcomes and limitations: Across donors, sequencing depth was assumed by presence/absence analyses to be roughly uniform. Using the classifier, cytomegalovirus status was reportedly diagnosed with high specificity and sensitivity. Later analysis placed DRB1 highest and HLA-C lowest in TCR association rates, which differed by HLA locus. What TCR beta sequences reportedly achieved was accurate prediction of HLA-A and HLA-B alleles in most subjects.

Researchers ran the PCR with 60 Vbeta and 13 Jbeta primers. Sequencing was performed with immunoSEQ multiplex PCR; in TCRdb, only in-frame clones are kept and a portion is missing. Of 220,000 or so clones listed, approximately 82% are singletons. Regarding this clone: The antigen remains undetermined. A junction end diverges from the germline sequence, so it may reflect a read error.

In germline, CDR1 is SGHTA, CDR2 FQGNSA. The CDR3 has 13 amino acids. Material: PBMCs. The chain has TRBV7-2 and TRBJ2-3; 7 bases are a match to TRBD2. This receptor was taken from a male donor in good health and CMV-seronegative. Here the CDR3 reads CASRLTSTDTQYF. CDR3 DNA sequence: TGTGCCAGCAGATTGACTAGCACCGATACGCAGTATTTT.